This TCR beta chain was sequenced in a study of early T cells in non-severe SARS-CoV-2 infection. On the study more broadly: Sequenced material consisted of bulk RNA (from unsorted whole blood), and chains were unpaired.

The CDR3 has 15 residues. The germline V gene has CDR1 DFQATT and CDR2 SNEGSKA (reference sequence). Trimming took 2 bases from V and 2 from J; bases not matched to a gene: 7. Tagging with unique molecular identifiers was applied to individual cDNA molecules. TCRdb processed the 5' RACE reads anew with MiXCR; each CDR3 protein has one entry. Of approximately 22,000 distinct CDR3 sequences in the sample, less than 5% were seen once. The study's findings and limits: Database matching using VDJdb favored anti-spike CD8 responses, with private and CD4 specificities left missing.

This clonotype was counted ten times or more. Its matching antigen is unknown. The J gene is TRBJ2-7, the V gene TRBV20-1, with TRBD1 matching 9 bases. The receptor was derived from an adult who was a healthcare worker with PCR-confirmed SARS-CoV-2 infection or an uninfected control (not recorded which). Material for sequencing was whole blood. The CDR3, as DNA: TGCAGTGCTAGAAACCCGGGACAGGGCACCTACGAGCAGTACTTC. It specifies CSARNPGQGTYEQYF.